The sequence of this TCR beta chain was determined in a study of regulatory T cells in long-lasting Graves disease. This clonotype was counted ten times or more. The ends were cut back, 5 bases at V and 1 base at J, with 11 bases in the middle. Germline V gene lookup returns CDR1 DFQATT and CDR2 SNEGSKA (reference sequence). The CDR3 covers 13 residues. CDR3-region Arm-PCR and iRepertoire HTBI primers produced the TCR beta libraries. A single record per CDR3 protein comes from TCRdb applying MiXCR to the multiplex PCR reads. Of around 510,000 distinct CDR3 sequences listed, around 20% are singletons. Noted time point: persistent/refractory GD, antithyroid drugs over 5 years with positive TRAb. The TCR library used RNA extracted from PBMCs.

The chain carries TRBV20-1 and TRBJ1-1; D not certain. Specimen: peripheral blood mononuclear cells (PBMCs), collected when the disease was refractory, from a patient treated with antithyroid drugs. This TCR came from a female donor with Graves disease. In DNA, the CDR3 is TGCAGTGCTTACCTGAGAGGGAACACTGAAGCTTTCTTT. Translated: CSAYLRGNTEAFF.